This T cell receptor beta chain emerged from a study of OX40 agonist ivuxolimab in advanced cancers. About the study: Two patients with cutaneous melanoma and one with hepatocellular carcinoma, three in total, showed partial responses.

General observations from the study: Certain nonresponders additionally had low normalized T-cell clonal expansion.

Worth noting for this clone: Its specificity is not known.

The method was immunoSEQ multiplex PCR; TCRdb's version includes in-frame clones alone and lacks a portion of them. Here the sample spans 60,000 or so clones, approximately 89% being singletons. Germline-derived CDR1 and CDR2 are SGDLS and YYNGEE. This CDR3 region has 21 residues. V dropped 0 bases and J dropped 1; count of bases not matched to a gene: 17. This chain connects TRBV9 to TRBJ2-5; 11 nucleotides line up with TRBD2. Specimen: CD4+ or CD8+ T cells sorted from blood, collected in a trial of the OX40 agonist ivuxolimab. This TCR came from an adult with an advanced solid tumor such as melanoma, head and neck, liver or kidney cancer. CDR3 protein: CASSVGVAGGGRLNRQETQYF. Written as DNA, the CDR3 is TGTGCCAGCAGCGTAGGTGTAGCGGGAGGGGGCAGATTGAACCGCCAAGAGACCCAGTACTTC.